The TCR beta chain under discussion was sequenced for a study of T cell responses to AZD1222 COVID-19 vaccine. Generated by immunoSEQ multiplex PCR, the TCRdb table keeps only in-frame clones and is missing some. The sample has tens of thousands of clones, 90% seen once. Germline CDR1 reads LGHDT; CDR2 reads YNNKEL (reference sequence). The V gene end was trimmed by 1 base and the J gene end by 4 bases; junction bases not matched to a gene: 9. The CDR3 extends over 17 amino acids. The material sequenced was peripheral blood, taken 28 days after the second AZD1222 dose. This clonotype was sampled from an adult who received the AZD1222 COVID-19 vaccine. The chain recombines TRBV3-1 (or the pseudogene TRBV3-2) with TRBJ1-3; 8 positions agree with TRBD1. CDR3 sequence: CASSQVPPGGLGNTIYF. In nucleotides, the CDR3 is TGTGCCAGCAGCCAAGTTCCCCCAGGGGGCCTCGGAAACACCATATATTTT.